The 27 T cell receptor beta chains given below trace back to one sample, sequenced in a study of blood T cell repertoires in COVID-19. Data came from immunoSEQ multiplex PCR; TCRdb stores just in-frame clones and leaves some out. The sample yields fewer than 500,000 clones, 80% to 90% seen once. Sequenced input: PBMCs or T cells enriched from blood (not recorded which). These receptors were obtained from a man in his thirties or forties who had recovered from COVID-19.

This chain connects TRBV27 to TRBJ1-1; the D gene is possibly TRBD1 (6 bases). This CDR3 is built from 17 residues. Looked up from germline, CDR1 is MNHEY and CDR2 is SMNVEV (reference sequence). Trimming pared 5 bases from V and 0 bases from J, leaving 19 bases between. The CDR3 protein is CASSPFIGQFVNTEAFF. The CDR3 DNA follows: TGTGCCAGCAGTCCCTTCATTGGACAGTTTGTGAACACTGAAGCTTTCTTT.

The chain combines TRBV14 with TRBJ1-6, with a weak D call TRBD1 (5 bases). The CDR3 runs 17 residues. The ends were cut back, 1 base at V and 8 bases at J, with 18 bases in the middle. Per germline, CDR1 SGHDN and CDR2 FVKESK. CDR3 nucleotide sequence: TGTGCCAGCAGCCAAGGGGTATTGGGGCGTGGTGATTCACCCCTCCACTTT. As protein: CASSQGVLGRGDSPLHF.

The chain is built from TRBV27 and TRBJ2-1; 9 bases align to TRBD1. Looked up from germline, CDR1 is MNHEY and CDR2 is SMNVEV (reference sequence). After removal of 0 bases from V and 9 bases from J, the junction contained 9 bases not matched to a gene. The CDR3 is 16 residues long. The CDR3 here is CASSLSRTGVVREQFF. In DNA, the CDR3 is TGTGCCAGCAGTTTATCACGGACAGGGGTGGTACGTGAGCAGTTCTTC.

To note about this clone: This sample also contains other DNA sequences that code for the same CDR3. The rearrangement joins TRBV2 to TRBJ1-6, with 10 positions matching TRBD1. From germline, CDR1 is SNHLY and CDR2 FYNNEI. This CDR3 comprises 15 residues. J gave up 6 bases and V 5 bases, and 4 bases lay outside the gene matches. The CDR3 region is CASSLRDRGNSPLHF. The CDR3 DNA follows: TGTGCCAGCAGTTTAAGGGACAGGGGTAATTCACCCCTCCACTTT.

The chain carries TRBV15 and TRBJ2-1; 12 bases are a match to TRBD2. With V trimmed by 2 bases and J by 8 bases, 7 bases remained unmatched. CDR1 and CDR2 from the germline V gene are LNHNV and YYDKDF (reference sequence). The CDR3 has 16 amino acids. CDR3 in DNA: TGTGCCACCAGCAGACCGACTAGCGGGGGACGGTATGAGCAGTTCTTC. This translates into CATSRPTSGGRYEQFF.

J is TRBJ1-1 and V is TRBV10-2; D not certain. Germline V gene lookup returns CDR1 WSHSY and CDR2 SAAADI. The ends were cut back, 6 bases at V and 3 bases at J, with 14 bases in the middle. The CDR3 covers 14 residues. CDR3 sequence reads: CASSPTRPDTEAFF. The DNA for the CDR3 is TGCGCCAGCAGCCCGACGCGGCCAGACACTGAAGCTTTCTTT.

V is TRBV6-5 and J is TRBJ2-3; 7 nucleotides agree with TRBD1. In germline, CDR1 is MNHEY, CDR2 SVGAGI. V lost 6 bases, J lost 6 bases, and 12 bases stayed unmatched. The CDR3 consists of 15 residues. For the CDR3, the DNA is TGTGCCAGCAGGGAGACAGGGTTTGAGGGCGATACGCAGTATTTT. It specifies CASRETGFEGDTQYF.

The CDR3 loop reads CASSWTGVPSYEQYF. The CDR3 bases are TGTGCCAGCAGCTGGACAGGGGTCCCCTCCTACGAGCAGTACTTC. This chain joins TRBV11-2 and TRBJ2-7; 9 bases match TRBD1. The germline V gene has CDR1 SGHAT and CDR2 FQNNGV. The V gene end was trimmed by 4 bases and the J gene end by 0 bases; junction bases not matched to a gene: 4. There are 15 residues in the CDR3.

This clone is a singleton in its sample. V is TRBV12-3 or TRBV12-4 and J is TRBJ1-2, with a possible D match to TRBD1 (6 bases). V lost 5 bases to trimming and J lost 4 bases, with 8 bases between them. This CDR3 spans 12 amino acids. The CDR3 loop reads CASSRQAYGYTF. CDR3 sequence (DNA): TGTGCCAGCAGTAGACAGGCCTATGGCTACACCTTC.

The chain carries TRBV18 and TRBJ2-1; 8 positions match TRBD1. The CDR3 totals 14 residues. V trimming: 5 bases; J trimming: 6 bases; junction bases outside the gene matches: 6. Germline CDR1 is KGHSH and CDR2 is LQKENI. CDR3 sequence: CASSSTGARNEQFF. CDR3 nucleotide sequence: TGTGCCAGCTCATCGACAGGGGCTCGCAATGAGCAGTTCTTC. Looking up the rest from reference TRBV18 and TRBJ2-1 gives the full variable domain: NAGVMQNPRHLVRRRGQEARLRCSPMKGHSHVYWYRQLPEEGLKFMVYLQKENIIDESGMPKERFSAEFPKEGPSILRIQQVVRGDSAAYFCASSSTGARNEQFFGPGTRLTVL.

This clone was found once. V gene TRBV25-1 combines with J gene TRBJ1-4; 7 nucleotides line up with TRBD1. CDR3 size: 18 residues. V dropped 4 bases and J dropped 5; count of bases not matched to a gene: 16. Germline CDR1 is MGHDK and CDR2 is SYGVNS. CDR3 nucleotides: TGTGCCAGCAGTGGGGGTTCACAGGGGCCCGGCATGAATGAAAAACTGTTTTTT. This translates into CASSGGSQGPGMNEKLFF.

The DNA for the CDR3 is TGCGCCAGCAGCCAAGTTACCGGGACAGGGGGTGGTTCACCCCTCCACTTT. It specifies CASSQVTGTGGGSPLHF. The chain recombines TRBV4-1 with TRBJ1-6; TRBD1 matches 11 bases. Trimming cost V 1 base and J 9 bases; bases outside gene matches: 8. Germline assignment: CDR1 MGHRA and CDR2 YSYEKL. The CDR3 has 17 amino acids.

CDR3 sequence: CASSQVSTRAGETYEQYF. CDR3 DNA: TGCGCCAGCAGCCAAGTAAGCACTCGGGCAGGGGAAACCTACGAGCAGTACTTC. The chain employs TRBV4-3 and TRBJ2-7; tentatively, D is TRBD1 (6 bases). Germline assignment: CDR1 LGHNA and CDR2 YSLEER. The CDR3 is made up of 18 amino acids. Trimming cost V 1 base and J 2 bases, with 21 bases left between them.

CDR3: CASSQNRGRSYEQYF. DNA of the CDR3: TGTGCCAGCAGCCAGAACAGGGGAAGGAGCTACGAGCAGTACTTC. The V and J genes are TRBV3-1 (or the pseudogene TRBV3-2) and TRBJ2-7, with 7 positions matching TRBD1. V was clipped by 3 bases and J by 3 bases; unmatched bases: 8. The CDR3 runs 15 residues. Germline V lookup: CDR1 LGHDT, CDR2 YNNKEL (reference sequence).

V and J are TRBV27 and TRBJ1-2; perhaps TRBD1 as D (5 bases). V lost 6 bases, J lost 2 bases, and 7 bases lay in between. The CDR3 spans 12 residues. CDR1 and CDR2 (germline): MNHEY, SMNVEV (reference sequence). The CDR3 reads CASSDRNYGYTF. As DNA, the CDR3 is TGTGCCAGCAGCGACAGAAACTATGGCTACACCTTC.

The chain is built from TRBV7-2 and TRBJ2-7; 7 bases agree with TRBD1. Germline trimming cut 5 bases from V and 5 bases from J; bases unmatched to any gene: 12. In germline, CDR1 is SGHTA, CDR2 FQGNSA. CDR3 length: 15 residues. The CDR3 bases are TGTGCCAGCAGCCCTCGGGCAGGGGGATTCAACGAGCAGTACTTC. Translated, it gives CASSPRAGGFNEQYF.

This chain uses TRBV6-5 with TRBJ2-7, with TRBD2 as a possible D gene (6 bases). CDR1 is MNHEY, CDR2 SVGAGI, per germline. V lost 0 bases and J 4 bases, leaving 16 bases between the germline ends. The CDR3 consists of 16 residues. The CDR3 sequence is CASSYSGRGSNYEQYF. The CDR3, as DNA: TGTGCCAGCAGTTACTCAGGGCGGGGCTCCAATTACGAGCAGTACTTC.

This clone was seen a few times. The CDR3 loop is CASSPGTGFTQYF. For the CDR3, the DNA is TGTGCCAGCTCACCAGGGACAGGCTTTACCCAGTACTTC. The gene calls are TRBV18 and TRBJ2-5; 8 nucleotides agree with TRBD1. The CDR3 length is 13 residues. CDR1 is KGHSH and CDR2 is LQKENI in the germline V gene. J gave up 8 bases and V 2 bases, and 4 bases lay outside the gene matches. Full variable domain (outside the CDR3, taken from reference TRBV18 and TRBJ2-5): NAGVMQNPRHLVRRRGQEARLRCSPMKGHSHVYWYRQLPEEGLKFMVYLQKENIIDESGMPKERFSAEFPKEGPSILRIQQVVRGDSAAYFCASSPGTGFTQYFGPGTRLLVL.

The J gene is TRBJ2-7, the V gene TRBV5-6; D not resolved. Germline V CDR1 and CDR2: SGHDT, YYEEEE. This CDR3 spans 13 amino acids. Trimming pared 3 bases from V and 0 bases from J, leaving 7 bases between. CDR3 in DNA: TGTGCCAGCAGCTCCACAAACTCCTACGAGCAGTACTTC. This gives the protein CASSSTNSYEQYF.

The V gene is TRBV20-1, the J gene TRBJ1-1; TRBD1 aligns across 7 bases. The CDR3 is made up of 10 amino acids. CDR1 is DFQATT and CDR2 is SNEGSKA in the germline V gene (reference sequence). V shed 6 bases, J shed 8 bases, and the junction held 3 bases outside the gene matches. CDR3 loop: CSAMDREAFF. CDR3 DNA sequence: TGCAGTGCCATGGACAGGGAAGCTTTCTTT.

This clone was seen just once. The chain recombines TRBV12-3 or TRBV12-4 with TRBJ1-1; D is undetermined. This CDR3 contains 13 residues. V gave up 5 bases and J gave up 0 bases, with 7 bases separating them. CDR3 in amino acids: CASSVQMNTEAFF. In DNA form, the CDR3 reads TGTGCCAGCAGTGTACAGATGAACACTGAAGCTTTCTTT.

On this clone itself: Other nucleotide sequences in the sample specify the same CDR3. V gene TRBV7-8 combines with J gene TRBJ1-6; TRBD1 agrees at 8 bases. CDR3 length: 14 amino acids. V was pared by 3 bases and J by 5 bases, with 0 bases of the junction left unmatched. Germline CDR1 reads SGHVS; CDR2 reads FQNEAQ. CDR3 DNA sequence: TGTGCCAGCAGCTTGGGACAGGATAATTCACCCCTCCACTTT. Its protein product is CASSLGQDNSPLHF.

The CDR3 loop is CASSNSATGGYGYTF. The CDR3 coding sequence is TGCGCCAGCAGCAACTCCGCGACAGGCGGGTATGGCTACACCTTC. The V call is TRBV5-1, the J call TRBJ1-2; weak D call: TRBD1 (6 bases). The V end lost 4 bases, the J end lost 5 bases, and 18 bases lay between the germline ends. The CDR3 has 15 residues. In germline, CDR1 is SGHRS, CDR2 YFSETQ.

V and J are TRBV5-6 and TRBJ2-2, with no clear D. Trimming pared 3 bases from V and 5 bases from J, leaving 8 bases between. Germline CDR1 reads SGHDT; CDR2 reads YYEEEE. The CDR3 runs to 13 residues. DNA of the CDR3: TGTGCCAGCAGCTACTTAGTGACCGGGGAGCTGTTTTTT. Translated: CASSYLVTGELFF. The full variable domain, completed using reference TRBV5-6 and TRBJ2-2, is DAGVTQSPTHLIKTRGQQVTLRCSPKSGHDTVSWYQQALGQGPQFIFQYYEEEERQRGNFPDRFSGHQFPNYSSELNVNALLLGDSALYLCASSYLVTGELFFGEGSRLTVL.

The CDR3 loop reads CASSPGQGAFYEQYF. CDR3 sequence (DNA): TGTGCCAGCAGCCCGGGACAGGGCGCATTCTACGAGCAGTACTTC. The rearrangement links TRBV11-2 to TRBJ2-7; 9 nucleotides agree with TRBD1. This CDR3 is 15 amino acids long. The germline V gene encodes CDR1 SGHAT and CDR2 FQNNGV. The trim removed 5 bases at V and 3 bases at J, leaving 8 bases unmatched.

A few counts support this clone. The V and J genes are TRBV7-2 and TRBJ2-1; 13 bases agree with TRBD2. Germline V CDR1 and CDR2: SGHTA, FQGNSA. Trimming took 5 bases from V and 3 from J; bases not matched to a gene: 4. The CDR3 runs to 16 residues. This CDR3 is CASSATSGGYYNEQFF. CDR3 sequence (DNA): TGTGCCAGCAGCGCGACTAGCGGGGGGTACTACAATGAGCAGTTCTTC. The variable domain in full, with the rest retrieved from reference TRBV7-2 and TRBJ2-1, is GAGVSQSPSNKVTEKGKDVELRCDPISGHTALYWYRQSLGQGLEFLIYFQGNSAPDKSGLPSDRFSAERTGGSVSTLTIQRTQQEDSAVYLCASSATSGGYYNEQFFGPGTRLTVL.

J is TRBJ2-2 and V is TRBV5-1; TRBD1 aligns across 11 bases. V lost 5 bases and J lost 4; bases outside the gene matches: 4. There are 15 residues in the CDR3. Germline lookup yields CDR1 SGHRS and CDR2 YFSETQ. DNA for the CDR3: TGCGCCAGCAGTTATGGGACAGGGGGCACCGGGGAGCTGTTTTTT. The encoded protein is CASSYGTGGTGELFF.